This TCR beta chain stems from a study of blood T cell repertoires in COVID-19. Across the whole study: The United States, Italy and Spain were the sources of the acute and convalescent COVID-19 samples. T cells, B-cell-depleted T cells, or PBMCs supplied cDNA or gDNA.

Original data processing: Amplification with reference gene primers provided the estimates of nucleated cell counts. Some clones are missing from TCRdb's copy, which holds only in-frame ones; the method was immunoSEQ multiplex PCR. That table supplies the V and J calls and clone size; D and trimming were determined from the DNA. The top ten hold roughly 2% of the sample, which has some 290,000 clones, about nine tenths seen once. Per germline, CDR1 MGHRA and CDR2 YSYEKL. CDR3 length equals 15 residues. Trimming removed 0 bases at V and 6 bases at J, with 12 bases between. In this sample, this clone turned up once.

Sequenced material: peripheral blood. The gene calls are TRBV4-1 and TRBJ1-5; D remains ambiguous. This clonotype was obtained from a woman in her forties or fifties who had recovered from COVID-19. This chain's CDR3 is CASSQDRLEGQPQHF. The CDR3 DNA follows: TGCGCCAGCAGCCAAGATAGATTGGAGGGTCAGCCCCAGCATTTT.